This TCR beta chain was captured in a study of identical twins. Study outcomes and limitations: The study drew conclusions from cross-sectional statistical analysis, not from following the same donors. Recombination models fit unrelated individuals' TCR alpha sharing but underestimated twins'. Within cord blood, abundant beta clonotypes carried fewer insertions, but memory repertoires showed no such trend. Twins shared out-of-frame alpha sequences with excess low generation probability.

Turning to this clonotype: The antigen remains undetermined.

Each CDR3 protein gets one entry after TCRdb re-called the 5' RACE reads with MiXCR. The table lists roughly 1,500,000 distinct CDR3 sequences, 32% of them singletons. This CDR3 is 15 amino acids long. Germline V lookup: CDR1 SGHRS, CDR2 YFSETQ. V shed 6 bases and J 3 bases; nucleotides not matched to a gene: 10. The chain links TRBV5-1 to TRBJ2-7, with 9 positions matching TRBD1. The sample consisted of cord blood. This TCR was sampled from a newborn girl in good health. The CDR3 nucleotides are TGCGCCAGCAACCTGGACAGGGGTGCCCTCTACGAGCAGTACTTC. As protein: CASNLDRGALYEQYF.